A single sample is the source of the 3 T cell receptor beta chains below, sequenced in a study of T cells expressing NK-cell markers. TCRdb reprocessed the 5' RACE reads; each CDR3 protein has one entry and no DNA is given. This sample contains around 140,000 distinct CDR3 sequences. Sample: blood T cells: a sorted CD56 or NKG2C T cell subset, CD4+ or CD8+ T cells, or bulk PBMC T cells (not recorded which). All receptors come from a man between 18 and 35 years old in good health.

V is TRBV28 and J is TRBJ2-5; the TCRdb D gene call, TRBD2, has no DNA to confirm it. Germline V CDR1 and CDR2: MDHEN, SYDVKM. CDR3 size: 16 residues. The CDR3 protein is CASTGGLAGEQETQYF.

CDR3 sequence reads: CASRLWGEGAEQETQYF. V usage is TRBV7-9 and J usage is TRBJ2-5; without DNA, the TCRdb call of TRBD2 cannot be checked. Germline V gives CDR1 SEHNR, CDR2 FQNEAQ (reference sequence). This CDR3 region has 17 residues.

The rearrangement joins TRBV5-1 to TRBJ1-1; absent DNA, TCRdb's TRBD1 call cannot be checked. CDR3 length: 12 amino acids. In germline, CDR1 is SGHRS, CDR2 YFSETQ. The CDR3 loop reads CASGHMNTEAFF.